This T cell receptor beta chain was observed in a study of blood T cell repertoires in COVID-19. At the level of the study: Acute and convalescent COVID-19 samples came from the United States, Italy and Spain. Sample material is recorded as cDNA or gDNA derived from T cells, B-cell-depleted T cells, or PBMCs.

V lost 0 bases and J lost 7; bases outside the gene matches: 2. The CDR3 is 15 amino acids. CDR1 is SGHDN, CDR2 FVKESK, per germline. Per the authors' pipeline: For nucleated cells, counts were estimated from reference gene primer amplification. Profiling relied on immunoSEQ multiplex PCR, and the TCRdb table lists in-frame clones only, not all of them. That table supplies the V and J calls and clone size; D and trimming were determined from the DNA. The sample has about 150,000 clones; more than 80% are singletons. The chain employs TRBV14 and TRBJ1-6, with TRBD1 matching 8 bases. The sequenced material came from peripheral blood. The TCR sequence derives from a man between 65 and 79 years old with acute or convalescent COVID-19. CDR3 DNA: TGTGCCAGCAGCCAAGAGCGGACAGGGAATTCACCCCTCCACTTT. This codes for CASSQERTGNSPLHF.